The 12 T cell receptor beta chains in this list originate from one sample, sequenced in a study of cytomegalovirus exposure and HLA in healthy donors. Measured with immunoSEQ multiplex PCR; TCRdb has only the in-frame clones, and not every one. Among 200,000 to 300,000 clones listed, approximately 83% were seen once. Sequenced sample: PBMCs. The receptors stem from a woman in her 30s in good health and CMV-seropositive.

This chain links TRBV19 with TRBJ2-1, with 13 bases fitting TRBD2. This CDR3 comprises 14 residues. V trimming: 4 bases; J trimming: 6 bases; junction bases outside the gene matches: 0. Germline V CDR1 and CDR2: LNHDA, SQIVND (reference sequence). The CDR3 loop is CASSRLAGGNEQFF. CDR3 bases: TGTGCCAGTAGTAGACTAGCGGGAGGCAATGAGCAGTTCTTC.

The chain joins TRBV7-2 to TRBJ2-3; tentatively, D is TRBD2 (5 bases). Between the trimmed V and J ends, which lost 3 bases and 6 bases, there was a span of 7 bases. The CDR3 is 12 residues long. Germline CDR1 and CDR2: SGHTA and FQGNSA. CDR3 sequence reads: CASSFSGDTQYF. CDR3 DNA sequence: TGTGCCAGCAGCTTCTCGGGGGATACGCAGTATTTT.

The chain carries TRBV19 and TRBJ2-7; maybe TRBD2 (5 bases). Germline CDR1 and CDR2: LNHDA and SQIVND (reference sequence). V dropped 6 bases and J dropped 9 bases, with 21 bases sitting between them. There are 14 residues in the CDR3. CDR3 DNA: TGTGCCAGTAGCTCAGCGCACACCCGCAGCGGGCAGTACTTC. This translates into CASSSAHTRSGQYF.

The chain is built from TRBV15 and TRBJ2-7; TRBD1 is a possible D gene (6 bases). Trimming left V 4 bases short and J 2 bases short, with 9 bases between. CDR1 is LNHNV, CDR2 YYDKDF, per germline (reference sequence). The CDR3 is 13 amino acids. The CDR3 here is CATSTGDAYEQYF. The CDR3 DNA reads TGTGCCACCAGCACAGGGGACGCCTACGAGCAGTACTTC.

The rearrangement uses TRBV5-1 and TRBJ2-1, with 13 bases fitting TRBD2. Germline assignment: CDR1 SGHRS and CDR2 YFSETQ. Trimming at V came to 0 bases and at J to 4 bases, leaving 4 bases not matched to a gene. The CDR3 has 17 residues. The CDR3 region is CASSLGLAGGLYNEQFF. CDR3 DNA sequence: TGCGCCAGCAGCTTGGGACTAGCGGGAGGTCTTTACAATGAGCAGTTCTTC.

This clone was detected once. CDR3 sequence reads: CASSQLASTDTQYF. In DNA, the CDR3 is TGCGCCAGCAGCCAACTAGCTAGCACAGATACGCAGTATTTT. The chain carries TRBV5-1 and TRBJ2-3; D is possibly TRBD2 (6 bases). This CDR3 is built from 14 residues. Per germline, CDR1 SGHRS and CDR2 YFSETQ. V lost 4 bases, J lost 0 bases, and 9 bases lay in between.

The V gene is TRBV28, the J gene TRBJ1-1; D ambiguous. The ends were cut back, 6 bases at V and 1 base at J, with 12 bases in the middle. CDR3 length: 14 residues. Germline lookup yields CDR1 MDHEN and CDR2 SYDVKM. The CDR3 DNA follows: TGTGCCAGCAGCGGATTGACGGGGAACACTGAAGCTTTCTTT. It yields the protein CASSGLTGNTEAFF. Full variable domain (outside the CDR3, taken from reference TRBV28 and TRBJ1-1): DVKVTQSSRYLVKRTGEKVFLECVQDMDHENMFWYRQDPGLGLRLIYFSYDVKMKEKGDIPEGYSVSREKKERFSLILESASTNQTSMYLCASSGLTGNTEAFFGQGTRLTVV.

The J gene is TRBJ2-7, the V gene TRBV25-1; TRBD1 aligns across 8 bases. V lost 5 bases, J lost 3 bases, and 9 bases stayed unmatched. The CDR3 has 15 amino acids. CDR1 and CDR2 from the germline V gene are MGHDK and SYGVNS. The CDR3 coding sequence is TGTGCCAGCAGTCTTTCCGGGACAGGTGGCTACGAGCAGTACTTC. Translation: CASSLSGTGGYEQYF.

The sample holds one count of this clone. The rearrangement uses TRBV5-6 and TRBJ1-1, with 7 bases identical to TRBD1. CDR1 is SGHDT and CDR2 is YYEEEE in the germline V gene. This CDR3 comprises 13 residues. V trimming: 4 bases; J trimming: 5 bases; junction bases outside the gene matches: 5. CDR3 sequence reads: CASSGLRGTEAFF. The CDR3, as DNA: TGTGCCAGCAGCGGACTCAGGGGGACTGAAGCTTTCTTT.

This chain connects TRBV19 to TRBJ1-4, with D hard to call. The germline V and J ends were trimmed by 4 bases and 8 bases, with 20 bases remaining between them. Germline V CDR1 and CDR2: LNHDA, SQIVND (reference sequence). This CDR3 has 16 amino acids. The CDR3 region is CASSNLTPVAGEKLFF. The CDR3 region has the DNA TGTGCCAGTAGTAACCTTACCCCGGTGGCCGGGGAAAAACTGTTTTTT.

The chain employs TRBV27 and TRBJ2-6, with TRBD1 matching 9 bases. V gave up 6 bases and J gave up 4 bases; unmatched junction bases: 7. Germline V lookup: CDR1 MNHEY, CDR2 SMNVEV (reference sequence). The CDR3 runs 16 residues. The CDR3 bases are TGTGCCAGCAGGCCGGGACAGGGCCTCGGGGCCAACGTCCTGACTTTC. It is translated as CASRPGQGLGANVLTF.

V is TRBV5-4 and J is TRBJ1-2; possible D gene TRBD1, 6 bases. Trimming pared 1 base from V and 5 bases from J, leaving 12 bases between. Germline CDR1 SGHNT, CDR2 YYREEE (reference sequence). The CDR3 consists of 14 residues. Here the CDR3 reads CASSLQGRWYGYTF. The CDR3 nucleotides read TGTGCCAGCAGCTTGCAGGGGCGCTGGTATGGCTACACCTTC.